Listed here is a single T cell receptor beta chain. These data originate in a study of CD8 T cells in Susac syndrome. Random hexamers primed reverse transcription of about 0.45 to 1 ug RNA. Amplification of TCR beta CDR3 by immunoSEQ multiplex PCR spanned 54 Vbeta and 13 Jbeta. TCRdb re-called the immunoSEQ multiplex PCR reads with MiXCR, one entry per CDR3 protein. Of around 140,000 distinct CDR3 sequences listed, around 80% are singletons. The authors sequenced TCR beta from blood CD8+ and CD4+ T cells. Negative magnetic isolation gave CD8+ and CD4+ cells; FACS enriched CD8+ TEMRA. Germline CDR1 reads MGHDK; CDR2 reads SYGVNS. The CDR3 length is 11 residues. Trimming removed 3 bases from V and 1 base from J, with 0 bases in between.

The source is a human donor with multiple sclerosis. The sample comprised CD8+ T cells from PBMCs. V and J are TRBV25-1 and TRBJ1-1; D ambiguous. For the CDR3, the DNA is TGTGCCAGCAGTGAGAACACTGAAGCTTTCTTT. Its protein is CASSENTEAFF.